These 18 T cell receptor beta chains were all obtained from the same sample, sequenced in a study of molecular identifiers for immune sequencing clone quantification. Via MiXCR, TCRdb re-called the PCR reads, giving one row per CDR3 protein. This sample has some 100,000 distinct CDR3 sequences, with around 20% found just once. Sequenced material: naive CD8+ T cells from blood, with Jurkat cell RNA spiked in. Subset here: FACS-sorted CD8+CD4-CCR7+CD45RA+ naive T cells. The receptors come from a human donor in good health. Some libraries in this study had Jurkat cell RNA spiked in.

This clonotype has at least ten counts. The CDR3 reads CATRGQGGYEQYF. CDR3 nucleotide sequence: TGTGCCACCAGAGGACAGGGCGGGTACGAGCAGTACTTC. The rearrangement uses TRBV15 and TRBJ2-7, with TRBD1 identical over 8 bases. The CDR3 consists of 13 residues. Trimming took 6 bases from V and 4 from J; bases not matched to a gene: 5. Germline V lookup: CDR1 LNHNV, CDR2 YYDKDF (reference sequence).

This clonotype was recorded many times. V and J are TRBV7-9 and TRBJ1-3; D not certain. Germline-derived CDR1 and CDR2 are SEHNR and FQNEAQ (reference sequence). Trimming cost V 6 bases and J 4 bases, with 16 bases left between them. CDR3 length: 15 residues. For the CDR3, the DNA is TGTGCCAGCAGTCACGGTTGGCAAGAAGGAAACACCATATATTTT. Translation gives CASSHGWQEGNTIYF.

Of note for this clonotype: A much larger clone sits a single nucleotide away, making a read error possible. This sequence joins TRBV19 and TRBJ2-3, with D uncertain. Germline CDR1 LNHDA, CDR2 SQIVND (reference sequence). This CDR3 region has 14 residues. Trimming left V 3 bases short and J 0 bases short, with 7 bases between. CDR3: CASSIGPSTDTQYF. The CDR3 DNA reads TGTGCCAGTAGTATCGGTCCAAGCACAGATACGCAGTATTTT.

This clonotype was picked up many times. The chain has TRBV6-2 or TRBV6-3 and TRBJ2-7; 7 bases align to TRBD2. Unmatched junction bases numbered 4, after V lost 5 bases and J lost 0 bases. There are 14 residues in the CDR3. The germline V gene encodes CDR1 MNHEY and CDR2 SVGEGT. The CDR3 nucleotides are TGTGCCAGCAGTCCTAGCGGCAACTCCTACGAGCAGTACTTC. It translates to CASSPSGNSYEQYF.

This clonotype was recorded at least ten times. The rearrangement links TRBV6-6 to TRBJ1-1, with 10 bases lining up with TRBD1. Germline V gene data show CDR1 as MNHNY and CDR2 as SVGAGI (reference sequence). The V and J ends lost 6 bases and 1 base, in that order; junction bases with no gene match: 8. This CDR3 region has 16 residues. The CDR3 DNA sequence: TGTGCCAGCAGCCTGACAGGGGGCCCCCCGAACACTGAAGCTTTCTTT. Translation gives CASSLTGGPPNTEAFF.

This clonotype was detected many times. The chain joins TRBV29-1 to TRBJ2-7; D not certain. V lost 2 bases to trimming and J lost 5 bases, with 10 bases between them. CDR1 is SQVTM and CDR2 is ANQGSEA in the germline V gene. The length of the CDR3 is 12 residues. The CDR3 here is CSVENLRNEQYF. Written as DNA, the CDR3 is TGCAGCGTTGAAAACCTACGAAACGAGCAGTACTTC.

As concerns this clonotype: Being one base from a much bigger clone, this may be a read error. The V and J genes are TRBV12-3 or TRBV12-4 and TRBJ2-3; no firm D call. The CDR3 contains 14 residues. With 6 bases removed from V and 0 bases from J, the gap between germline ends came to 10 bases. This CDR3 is CASSPGRSTDTQYF. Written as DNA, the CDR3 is TGTGCCAGCAGCCCGGGTCGGAGCACAGATACGCAGTATTTT.

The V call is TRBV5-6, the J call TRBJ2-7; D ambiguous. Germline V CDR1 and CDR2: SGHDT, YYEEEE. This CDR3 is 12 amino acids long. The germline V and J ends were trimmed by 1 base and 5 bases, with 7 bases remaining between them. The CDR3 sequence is CASSLLPNEQYF. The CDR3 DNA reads TGTGCCAGCAGCTTGCTCCCTAACGAGCAGTACTTC.

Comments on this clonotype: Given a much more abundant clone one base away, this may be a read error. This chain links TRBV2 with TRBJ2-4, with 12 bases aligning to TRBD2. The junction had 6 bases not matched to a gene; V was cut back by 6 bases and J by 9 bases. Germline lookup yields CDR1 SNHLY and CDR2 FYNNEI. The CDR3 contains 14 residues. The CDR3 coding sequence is TGTGCCAGCAGGGAGACTAGCGGGAGTTTCATTCAGTACTTC. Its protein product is CASRETSGSFIQYF.

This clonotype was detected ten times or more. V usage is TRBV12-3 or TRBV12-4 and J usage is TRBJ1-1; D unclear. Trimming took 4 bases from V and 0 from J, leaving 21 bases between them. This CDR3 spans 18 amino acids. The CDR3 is CASSSTSPFHLLNTEAFF. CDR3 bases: TGTGCCAGCAGTTCGACTTCCCCTTTCCATTTACTGAACACTGAAGCTTTCTTT.

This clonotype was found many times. This CDR3 reads CSVEPGQFSTDTQYF. In DNA, the CDR3 is TGCAGCGTTGAACCGGGACAGTTTAGCACAGATACGCAGTATTTT. This sequence joins TRBV29-1 and TRBJ2-3, with TRBD1 matching 7 bases. The CDR3 contains 15 residues. Looked up from germline, CDR1 is SQVTM and CDR2 is ANQGSEA. The V and J ends lost 2 bases and 0 bases, in that order; junction bases with no gene match: 5.

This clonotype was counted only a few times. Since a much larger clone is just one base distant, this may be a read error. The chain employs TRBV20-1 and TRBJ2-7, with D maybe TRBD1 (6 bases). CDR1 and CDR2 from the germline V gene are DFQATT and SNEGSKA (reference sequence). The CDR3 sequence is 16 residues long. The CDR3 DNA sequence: TGCGGTGCGGAACTCCAGAGAGGGGGTCCCGATTACGAGCAGTACTTC. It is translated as CGAELQRGGPDYEQYF.

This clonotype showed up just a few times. Here the CDR3 reads CATSEQGRSDEQYF. CDR3 nucleotide sequence: TGTGCCACCAGCGAGCAAGGGAGAAGCGACGAGCAGTACTTC. This chain joins TRBV15 and TRBJ2-7, with D possibly being TRBD2 (5 bases). The length of the CDR3 is 14 residues. V dropped 5 bases and J dropped 5 bases, with 16 bases sitting between them. The germline V gene encodes CDR1 LNHNV and CDR2 YYDKDF (reference sequence).

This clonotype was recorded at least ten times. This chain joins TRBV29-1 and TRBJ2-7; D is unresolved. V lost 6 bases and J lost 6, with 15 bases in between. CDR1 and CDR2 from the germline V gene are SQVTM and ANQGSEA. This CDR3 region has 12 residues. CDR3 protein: CSVENAGSEQYF. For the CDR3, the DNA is TGCAGCGTGGAAAACGCAGGCAGCGAGCAGTACTTC.

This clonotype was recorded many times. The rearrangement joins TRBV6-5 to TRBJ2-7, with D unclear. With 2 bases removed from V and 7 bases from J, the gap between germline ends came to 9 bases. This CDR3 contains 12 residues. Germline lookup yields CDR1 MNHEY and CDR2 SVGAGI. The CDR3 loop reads CASSYPAGEQYF. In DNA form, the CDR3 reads TGTGCCAGCAGTTACCCGGCCGGGGAGCAGTACTTC.

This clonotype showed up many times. In DNA form, the CDR3 reads TGTGCCAGCACCCCCGACAGTTACGAGCAGTACTTC. This gives the protein CASTPDSYEQYF. The rearrangement joins TRBV6-6 to TRBJ2-7, with D possibly being TRBD1 (5 bases). CDR3 length equals 12 residues. V was cut by 7 bases and J by 4 bases, with 11 bases left in between. Germline V gives CDR1 MNHNY, CDR2 SVGAGI (reference sequence).

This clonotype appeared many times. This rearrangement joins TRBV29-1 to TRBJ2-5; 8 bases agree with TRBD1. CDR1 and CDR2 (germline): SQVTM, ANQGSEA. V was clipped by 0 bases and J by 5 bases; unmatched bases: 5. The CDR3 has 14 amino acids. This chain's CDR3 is CSVEDRRTGETQYF. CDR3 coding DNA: TGCAGCGTTGAAGATCGACGGACAGGGGAGACCCAGTACTTC.

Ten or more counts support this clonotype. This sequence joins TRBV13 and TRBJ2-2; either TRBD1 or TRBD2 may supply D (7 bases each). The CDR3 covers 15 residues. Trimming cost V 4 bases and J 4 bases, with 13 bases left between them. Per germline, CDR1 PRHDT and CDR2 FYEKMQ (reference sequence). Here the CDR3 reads CASSSDREGTGELFF. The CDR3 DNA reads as TGTGCCAGCAGCTCCGACAGGGAGGGCACCGGGGAGCTGTTTTTT.